This entry describes one TCR beta chain. V lost 5 bases and J lost 2, with 10 bases in between. Germline CDR1 and CDR2: SEHNR and FQNEAQ (reference sequence). CDR3 length: 14 residues. 5'RACE with constant-segment primers built TCRalpha and TCRbeta cDNA libraries with UMIs. TCRdb reanalysed the 5' RACE reads using MiXCR and keeps one entry per CDR3 protein. The sample holds under 250,000 distinct CDR3 sequences, 15% seen once. This entry belongs to a study of T-cell memory formation after mild COVID-19. The specimen was PBMCs or a T cell subset sorted from them (not recorded which). The J gene is TRBJ1-5, the V gene TRBV7-9; D is uncertain. The source is an adult woman who had mild COVID-19 (a few samples of this study predate the infection). Cell type and time point are not known. The CDR3 region has the DNA TGTGCCAGCAGCCCCAGCGGCGGCAATCAGCCCCAGCATTTT. Amino acid sequence: CASSPSGGNQPQHF.